This T cell receptor (beta chain) was sequenced in a study of blood T cell repertoires in COVID-19. Study-level information: Researchers got acute and convalescent COVID-19 samples from the United States, Italy and Spain.

Germline V CDR1 and CDR2: LNHDA, SQIVND (reference sequence). The V gene end was trimmed by 8 bases and the J gene end by 8 bases; junction bases not matched to a gene: 9. CDR3 length: 13 amino acids. The Seattle site enrolled patients during active infection and followed them longitudinally. Data came from immunoSEQ multiplex PCR; TCRdb stores just in-frame clones and leaves some out. The sample gives more than 200,000 clones, approximately 90% of which show up once; less than 3% is in the top ten. The specimen sequenced was peripheral blood. This rearrangement joins TRBV19 to TRBJ2-1; 7 bases match TRBD2. The source is a man aged 25-40 years with COVID-19, enrolled during active disease. The CDR3 nucleotides are TGTGCCAGTGGTTGGAGAGGGAGGGATGAGCAGTTCTTC. It is translated as CASGWRGRDEQFF. Full variable domain (missing parts from reference TRBV19 and TRBJ2-1): DGGITQSPKYLFRKEGQNVTLSCEQNLNHDAMYWYRQDPGQGLRLIYYSQIVNDFQKGDIAEGYSVSREKKESFPLTVTSAQKNPTAFYLCASGWRGRDEQFFGPGTRLTVL.